This T cell receptor beta chain was identified in a study of CD8 T cells in ankylosing spondylitis. Study-wide results and limits: Reported data indicate significant enrichment of disease-linked clones within matched ankylosing spondylitis synovial fluid. What seemed typical of ankylosing spondylitis blood was a TCR beta motif built from eight highly homologous variants.

TCRdb reprocessed the 5' RACE reads via MiXCR and lists one record per CDR3 protein. Of roughly 91,000 distinct CDR3 sequences listed, about 8% are singletons. This clonotype appeared many times. No antigen is known for it. Trimming took 4 bases from V and 15 from J, leaving 16 bases between them. From germline, CDR1 is SQVTM and CDR2 ANQGSEA. This CDR3 is 12 amino acids long. V gene TRBV29-1 combines with J gene TRBJ1-6, with D possibly matching TRBD1 (6 bases). The specimen was blood, either unsorted or a sorted T cell fraction (not recorded which). The clonotype was recovered from a male donor with ankylosing spondylitis or in good health (not recorded which). As DNA, the CDR3 is TGCAGCGTTGGGAAAGGACAGTCGCTCCTCCACTTT. Protein sequence: CSVGKGQSLLHF.